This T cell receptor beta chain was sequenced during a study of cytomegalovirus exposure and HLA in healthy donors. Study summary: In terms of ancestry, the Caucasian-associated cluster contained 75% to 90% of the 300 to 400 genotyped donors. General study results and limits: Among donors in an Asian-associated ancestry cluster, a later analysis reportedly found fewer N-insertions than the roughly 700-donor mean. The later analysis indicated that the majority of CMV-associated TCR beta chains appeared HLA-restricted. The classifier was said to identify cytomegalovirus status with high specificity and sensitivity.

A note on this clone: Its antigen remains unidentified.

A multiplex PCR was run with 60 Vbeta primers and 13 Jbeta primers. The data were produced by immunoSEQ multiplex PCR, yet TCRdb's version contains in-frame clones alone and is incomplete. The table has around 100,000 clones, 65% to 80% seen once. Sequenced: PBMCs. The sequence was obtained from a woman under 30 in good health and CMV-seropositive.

Here the CDR3 reads CASSTGSGNTIYF. DNA of the CDR3: TGTGCCAGCAGCACAGGGTCTGGAAACACCATATATTTT. V and J are TRBV11-3 and TRBJ1-3; D might be TRBD1 (6 bases). The length of the CDR3 is 13 residues. Deletions cut 5 bases from V and 1 base from J, with 6 bases between. The germline CDR1 and CDR2 sequences are SGHNT and YENEEA.